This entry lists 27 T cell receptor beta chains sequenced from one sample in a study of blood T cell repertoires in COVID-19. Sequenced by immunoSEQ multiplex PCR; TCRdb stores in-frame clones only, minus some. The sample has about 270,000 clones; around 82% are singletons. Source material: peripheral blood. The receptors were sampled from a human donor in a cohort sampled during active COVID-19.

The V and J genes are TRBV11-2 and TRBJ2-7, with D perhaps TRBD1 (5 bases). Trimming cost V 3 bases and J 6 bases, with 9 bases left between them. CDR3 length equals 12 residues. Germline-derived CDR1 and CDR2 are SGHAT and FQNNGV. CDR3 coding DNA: TGTGCCAGCAGCTTGCAGGGTATCGAGCAGTACTTC. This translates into CASSLQGIEQYF.

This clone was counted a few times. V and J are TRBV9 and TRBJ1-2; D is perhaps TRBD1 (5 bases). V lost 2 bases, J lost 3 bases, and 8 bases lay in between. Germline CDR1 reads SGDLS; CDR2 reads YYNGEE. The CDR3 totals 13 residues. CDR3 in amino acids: CASSVGGDYGYTF. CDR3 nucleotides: TGTGCCAGCAGCGTCGGAGGGGACTATGGCTACACCTTC.

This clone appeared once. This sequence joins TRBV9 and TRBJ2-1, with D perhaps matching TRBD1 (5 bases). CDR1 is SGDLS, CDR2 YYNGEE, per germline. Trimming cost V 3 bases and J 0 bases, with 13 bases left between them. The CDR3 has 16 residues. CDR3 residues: CASSGTPRSSYNEQFF. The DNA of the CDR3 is TGTGCCAGCAGCGGGACACCAAGGAGCTCCTACAATGAGCAGTTCTTC.

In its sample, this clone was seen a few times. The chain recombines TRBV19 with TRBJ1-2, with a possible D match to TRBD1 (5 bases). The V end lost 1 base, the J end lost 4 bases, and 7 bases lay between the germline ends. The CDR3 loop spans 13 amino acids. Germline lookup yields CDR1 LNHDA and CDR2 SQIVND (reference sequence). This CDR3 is CASSIGGPYGYTF. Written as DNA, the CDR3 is TGTGCCAGTAGTATAGGGGGCCCCTATGGCTACACCTTC.

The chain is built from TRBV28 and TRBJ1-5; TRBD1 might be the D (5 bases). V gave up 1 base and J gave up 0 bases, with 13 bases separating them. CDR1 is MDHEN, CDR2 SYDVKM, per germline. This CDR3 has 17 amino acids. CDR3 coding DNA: TGTGCCAGCAGTTTATCTCAGGGCCTTTATAGCAATCAGCCCCAGCATTTT. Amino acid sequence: CASSLSQGLYSNQPQHF.

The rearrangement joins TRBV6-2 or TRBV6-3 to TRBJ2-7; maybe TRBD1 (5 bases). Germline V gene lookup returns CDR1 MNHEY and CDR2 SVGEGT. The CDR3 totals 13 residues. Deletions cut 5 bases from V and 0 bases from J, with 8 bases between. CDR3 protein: CASSVTVSYEQYF. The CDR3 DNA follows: TGTGCCAGCAGTGTGACAGTCTCCTACGAGCAGTACTTC.

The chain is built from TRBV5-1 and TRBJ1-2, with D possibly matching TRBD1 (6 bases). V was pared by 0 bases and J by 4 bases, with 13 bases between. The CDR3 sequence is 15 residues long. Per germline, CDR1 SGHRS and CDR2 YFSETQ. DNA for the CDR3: TGCGCCAGCAGCTTGGCCACAGGGTTAGGCTATGGCTACACCTTC. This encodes CASSLATGLGYGYTF.

CDR3 region: CASSLGASGGSRQETQYF. Here the CDR3 DNA reads TGCGCCAGCAGCTTGGGGGCTAGCGGGGGGTCTAGGCAAGAGACCCAGTACTTC. The J gene is TRBJ2-5, the V gene TRBV5-1, with TRBD2 matching 11 bases. The length of the CDR3 is 18 residues. Germline V lookup: CDR1 SGHRS, CDR2 YFSETQ. Losses at the gene ends were 0 bases for V and 2 bases for J; bases not matched to a gene: 9.

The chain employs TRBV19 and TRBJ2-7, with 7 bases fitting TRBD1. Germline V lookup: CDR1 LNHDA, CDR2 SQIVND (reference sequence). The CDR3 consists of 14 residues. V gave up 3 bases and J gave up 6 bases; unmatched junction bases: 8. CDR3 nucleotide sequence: TGTGCCAGTAGTATTGGTGACAGGGTGGGCGAGCAGTACTTC. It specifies CASSIGDRVGEQYF.

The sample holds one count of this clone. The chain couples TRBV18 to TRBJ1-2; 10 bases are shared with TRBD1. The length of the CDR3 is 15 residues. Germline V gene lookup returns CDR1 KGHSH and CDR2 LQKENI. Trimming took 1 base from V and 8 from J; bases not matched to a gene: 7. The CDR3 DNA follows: TGTGCCAGCTCACCACAACGGACAGGGGGAGGGGGCTACACCTTC. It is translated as CASSPQRTGGGGYTF.

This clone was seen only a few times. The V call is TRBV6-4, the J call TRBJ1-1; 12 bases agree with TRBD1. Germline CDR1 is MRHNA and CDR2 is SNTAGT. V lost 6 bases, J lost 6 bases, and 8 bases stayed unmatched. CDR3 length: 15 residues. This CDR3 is CASSVEGTGGSEAFF. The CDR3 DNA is TGTGCCAGCAGCGTAGAAGGGACAGGGGGCTCTGAAGCTTTCTTT.

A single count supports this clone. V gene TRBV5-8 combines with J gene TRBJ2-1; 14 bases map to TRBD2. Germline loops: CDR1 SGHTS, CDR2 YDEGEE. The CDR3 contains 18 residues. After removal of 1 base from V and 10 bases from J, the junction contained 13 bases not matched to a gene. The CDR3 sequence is CASSLRPLTSGGGREQFF. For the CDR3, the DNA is TGTGCCAGCAGCTTGCGCCCTTTGACTAGCGGGGGGGGACGGGAGCAGTTCTTC.

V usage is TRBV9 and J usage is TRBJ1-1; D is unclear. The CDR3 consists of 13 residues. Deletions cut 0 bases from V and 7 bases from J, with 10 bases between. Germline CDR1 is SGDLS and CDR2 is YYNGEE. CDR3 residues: CASSVGGGSEAFF. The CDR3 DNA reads TGTGCCAGCAGCGTAGGAGGTGGCAGTGAAGCTTTCTTT.

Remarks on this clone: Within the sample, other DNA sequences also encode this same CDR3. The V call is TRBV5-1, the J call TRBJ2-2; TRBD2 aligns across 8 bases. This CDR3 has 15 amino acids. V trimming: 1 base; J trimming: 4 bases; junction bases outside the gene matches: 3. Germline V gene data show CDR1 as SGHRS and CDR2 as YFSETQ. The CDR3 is CASSLTSGGTGELFF. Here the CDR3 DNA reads TGCGCCAGCAGCTTGACAAGCGGGGGCACCGGGGAGCTGTTTTTT.

DNA of the CDR3: TGTGCCAGCAGCGACTGGAACACCGGGGAGCTGTTTTTT. Translated, it gives CASSDWNTGELFF. The chain employs TRBV9 and TRBJ2-2; no definite D call. CDR3 length: 13 amino acids. The V gene's germline CDR1 is SGDLS and CDR2 YYNGEE. The V and J ends lost 3 bases and 1 base respectively, with 4 bases between them.

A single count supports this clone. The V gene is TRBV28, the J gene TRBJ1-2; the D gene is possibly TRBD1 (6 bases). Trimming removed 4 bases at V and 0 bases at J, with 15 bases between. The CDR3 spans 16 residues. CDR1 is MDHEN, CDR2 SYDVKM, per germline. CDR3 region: CASSWYRESPNYGYTF. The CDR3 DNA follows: TGTGCCAGCAGTTGGTACAGGGAAAGCCCTAACTATGGCTACACCTTC.

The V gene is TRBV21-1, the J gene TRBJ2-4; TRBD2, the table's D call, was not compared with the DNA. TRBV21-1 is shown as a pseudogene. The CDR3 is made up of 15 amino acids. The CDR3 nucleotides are TGTGCCAGCAGCAACCGCGCCTGCGCCAAAAACATTCAGTACTTC. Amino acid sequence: CASSNRACAKNIQYF.

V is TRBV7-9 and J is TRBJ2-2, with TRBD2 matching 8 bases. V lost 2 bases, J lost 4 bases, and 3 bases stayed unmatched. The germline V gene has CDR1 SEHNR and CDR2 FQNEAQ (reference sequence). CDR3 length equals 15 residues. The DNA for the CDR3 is TGTGCCAGCAGCTTAAGGACTAGCTTCACCGGGGAGCTGTTTTTT. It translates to CASSLRTSFTGELFF.

The CDR3 sequence is CAILKLAGGNEQFF. The CDR3 DNA reads as TGTGCCATCCTAAAGCTAGCGGGAGGGAATGAGCAGTTCTTC. The chain couples TRBV5-4 to TRBJ2-1, with 12 bases matching TRBD2. CDR1 is SGHNT and CDR2 is YYREEE in the germline V gene (reference sequence). Trimming cost V 9 bases and J 7 bases; bases outside gene matches: 8. The CDR3 totals 14 residues. Looking up the rest from reference TRBV5-4 and TRBJ2-1 gives the full variable domain: ETGVTQSPTHLIKTRGQQVTLRCSSQSGHNTVSWYQQALGQGPQFIFQYYREEENGRGNFPPRFSGLQFPNYSSELNVNALELDDSALYLCAILKLAGGNEQFFGPGTRLTVL.

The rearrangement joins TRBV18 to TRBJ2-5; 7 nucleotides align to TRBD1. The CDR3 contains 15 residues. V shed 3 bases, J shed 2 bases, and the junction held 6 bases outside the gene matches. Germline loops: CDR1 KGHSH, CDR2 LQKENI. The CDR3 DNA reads TGTGCCAGCTCACCTGCCAGGGGGAATCAAGAGACCCAGTACTTC. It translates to CASSPARGNQETQYF.

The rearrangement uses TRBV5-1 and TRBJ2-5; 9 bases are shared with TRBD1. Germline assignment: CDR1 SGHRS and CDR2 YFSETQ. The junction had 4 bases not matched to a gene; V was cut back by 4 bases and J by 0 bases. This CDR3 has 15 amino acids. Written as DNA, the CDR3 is TGCGCCAGCAGCCCCGGGACAGGGTACCAAGAGACCCAGTACTTC. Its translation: CASSPGTGYQETQYF.

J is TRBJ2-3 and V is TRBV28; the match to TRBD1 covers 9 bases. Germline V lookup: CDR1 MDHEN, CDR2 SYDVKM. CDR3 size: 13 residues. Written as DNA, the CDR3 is TGTGGCGCGGGGGACAGGGTTCCAGATACGCAGTATTTT. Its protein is CGAGDRVPDTQYF.

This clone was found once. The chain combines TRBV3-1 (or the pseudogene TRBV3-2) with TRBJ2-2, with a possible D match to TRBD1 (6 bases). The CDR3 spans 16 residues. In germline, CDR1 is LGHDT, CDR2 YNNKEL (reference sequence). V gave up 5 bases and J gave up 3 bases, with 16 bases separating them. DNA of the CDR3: TGTGCCAGCAGCGGCCACCCAACAGGGTACACCGGGGAGCTGTTTTTT. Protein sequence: CASSGHPTGYTGELFF.

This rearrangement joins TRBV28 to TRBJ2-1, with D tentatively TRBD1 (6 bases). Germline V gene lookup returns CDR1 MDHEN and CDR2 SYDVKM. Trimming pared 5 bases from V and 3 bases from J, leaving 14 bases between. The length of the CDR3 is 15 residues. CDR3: CASSPQGRVYNEQFF. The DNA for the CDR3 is TGTGCCAGCAGTCCGCAGGGGCGCGTCTACAATGAGCAGTTCTTC.

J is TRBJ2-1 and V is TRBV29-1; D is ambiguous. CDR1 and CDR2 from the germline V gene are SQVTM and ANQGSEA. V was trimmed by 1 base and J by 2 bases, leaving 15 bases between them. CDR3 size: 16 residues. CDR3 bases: TGCAGCGTTGAAGGGTACGACATCTTCACCTACAATGAGCAGTTCTTC. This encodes CSVEGYDIFTYNEQFF.

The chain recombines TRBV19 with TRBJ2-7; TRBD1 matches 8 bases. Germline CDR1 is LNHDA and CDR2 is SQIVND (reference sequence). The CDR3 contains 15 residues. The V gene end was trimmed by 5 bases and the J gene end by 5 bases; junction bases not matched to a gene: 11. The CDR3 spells CASSALGQGSNEQYF. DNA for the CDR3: TGTGCCAGTAGTGCCCTCGGACAGGGTAGCAACGAGCAGTACTTC. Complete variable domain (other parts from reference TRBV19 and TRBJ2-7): DGGITQSPKYLFRKEGQNVTLSCEQNLNHDAMYWYRQDPGQGLRLIYYSQIVNDFQKGDIAEGYSVSREKKESFPLTVTSAQKNPTAFYLCASSALGQGSNEQYFGPGTRLTVT.

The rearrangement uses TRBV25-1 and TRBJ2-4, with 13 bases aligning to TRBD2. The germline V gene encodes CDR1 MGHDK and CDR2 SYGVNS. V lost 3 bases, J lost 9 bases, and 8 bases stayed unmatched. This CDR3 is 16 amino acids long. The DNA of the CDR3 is TGTGCCAGCAGTGACCTCGGGACTAGCGGGGTTGGCATTCAGTACTTC. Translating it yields CASSDLGTSGVGIQYF.